This T cell receptor (beta chain) was identified in a study of blood T cell repertoires in COVID-19. In the study overall: From the United States, Italy and Spain came samples of acute and convalescent COVID-19. T cells, B-cell-depleted T cells, or PBMCs supplied cDNA or gDNA.

Methods used by the authors: By means of reference gene primer amplification, nucleated cell counts were estimated. Only in-frame clones appear in the TCRdb table, and some are missing; sequencing was by immunoSEQ multiplex PCR. The D gene and trimming were derived from the DNA, and the V and J assignments and clone size from that table. The sample holds some 300,000 clones, about nine tenths seen once. CDR1 and CDR2 from the germline V gene are WSHSY and SAAADI. The V end lost 6 bases, the J end lost 2 bases, and 7 bases lay between the germline ends. The CDR3 runs 13 residues. V and J are TRBV10-2 and TRBJ2-2; D may be TRBD1 (5 bases). The clonotype comes from a man in his late teens or twenties with active or convalescent COVID-19. The sequencing input was peripheral blood. Here the CDR3 reads CASRDINTGELFF. In DNA, the CDR3 is TGCGCCAGCAGGGACATCAACACCGGGGAGCTGTTTTTT.